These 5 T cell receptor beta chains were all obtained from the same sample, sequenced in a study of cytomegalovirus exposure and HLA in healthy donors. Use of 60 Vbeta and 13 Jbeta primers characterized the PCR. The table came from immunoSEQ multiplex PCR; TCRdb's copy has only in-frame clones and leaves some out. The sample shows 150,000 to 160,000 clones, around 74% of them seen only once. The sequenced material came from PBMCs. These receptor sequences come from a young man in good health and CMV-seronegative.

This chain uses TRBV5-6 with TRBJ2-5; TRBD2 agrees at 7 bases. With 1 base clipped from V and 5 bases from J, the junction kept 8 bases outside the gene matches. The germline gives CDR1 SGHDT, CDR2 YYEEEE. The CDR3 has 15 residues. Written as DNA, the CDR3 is TGTGCCAGCAGCTTGCGGGGGGTAGAATGGGAGACCCAGTACTTC. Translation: CASSLRGVEWETQYF.

For the CDR3, the DNA is TGCGCCAGCAGCTTGGGGGATCGGACTCAAGAGACCCAGTACTTC. Its protein product is CASSLGDRTQETQYF. The rearrangement uses TRBV5-1 and TRBJ2-5, with D maybe TRBD2 (5 bases). V was cut by 0 bases and J by 2 bases, with 11 bases left in between. CDR1 and CDR2 from the germline V gene are SGHRS and YFSETQ. The CDR3 extends over 15 amino acids.

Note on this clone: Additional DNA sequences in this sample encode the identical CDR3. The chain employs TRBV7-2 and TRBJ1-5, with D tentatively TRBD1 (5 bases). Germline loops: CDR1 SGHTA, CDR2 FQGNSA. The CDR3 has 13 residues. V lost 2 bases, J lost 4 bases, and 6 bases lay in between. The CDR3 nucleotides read TGTGCCAGCAGCTTACAGGGAAATCAGCCCCAGCATTTT. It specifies CASSLQGNQPQHF.

The CDR3 reads CASSQPGGLPNYGYTF. DNA of the CDR3: TGCGCCAGCAGCCAACCAGGGGGGTTACCTAACTATGGCTACACCTTC. The rearrangement uses TRBV4-1 and TRBJ1-2; 7 bases line up with TRBD1. Losses at the gene ends were 2 bases for V and 0 bases for J; bases not matched to a gene: 6. The CDR3 has 16 residues. Germline V CDR1 and CDR2: MGHRA, YSYEKL.

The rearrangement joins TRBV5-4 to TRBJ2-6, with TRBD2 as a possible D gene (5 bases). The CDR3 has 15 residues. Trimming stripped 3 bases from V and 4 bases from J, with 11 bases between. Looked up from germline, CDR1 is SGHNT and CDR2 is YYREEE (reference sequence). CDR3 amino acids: CASSSSGEGANVLTF. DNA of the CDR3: TGTGCCAGCAGCTCGTCCGGGGAAGGGGCCAACGTCCTGACTTTC. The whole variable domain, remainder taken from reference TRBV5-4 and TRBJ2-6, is ETGVTQSPTHLIKTRGQQVTLRCSSQSGHNTVSWYQQALGQGPQFIFQYYREEENGRGNFPPRFSGLQFPNYSSELNVNALELDDSALYLCASSSSGEGANVLTFGAGSRLTVL.